Reported below is one T cell receptor (beta chain). The target antigen is unknown. This record belongs to a study of shared clonotypes between healthy human individuals. Unmatched junction bases numbered 6, after V lost 0 bases and J lost 4 bases. The CDR3 is 16 residues long. CDR1 is SGDLS and CDR2 is YYNGEE in the germline V gene. This table comes from immunoSEQ multiplex PCR, and its TCRdb copy is limited to in-frame clones, with some not included. The sample holds about 990,000 clones, roughly 74% seen once. Broader study findings: With a handful of donors compared, 4.5% to 6.5% of naive CD4 clonotypes were shared. Inspection by rarefaction showed sorted-subset sequencing to be incomplete despite large depth. Memory subsets generally showed lower estimated richness than naive subsets.

The sequence was obtained from a man aged 18 to 35 in good health. Some clones in this sample may be carry-over from other donors' samples. The chain uses TRBV9 and TRBJ2-2; 7 nucleotides agree with TRBD2. Sequenced sample: memory CD4+ T cells from PBMCs. Subset: CD45RA-negative fraction. CDR3 DNA sequence: TGTGCCAGCAGCGTAGCCGGGACTAAACTCACCGGGGAGCTGTTTTTT. This codes for CASSVAGTKLTGELFF.